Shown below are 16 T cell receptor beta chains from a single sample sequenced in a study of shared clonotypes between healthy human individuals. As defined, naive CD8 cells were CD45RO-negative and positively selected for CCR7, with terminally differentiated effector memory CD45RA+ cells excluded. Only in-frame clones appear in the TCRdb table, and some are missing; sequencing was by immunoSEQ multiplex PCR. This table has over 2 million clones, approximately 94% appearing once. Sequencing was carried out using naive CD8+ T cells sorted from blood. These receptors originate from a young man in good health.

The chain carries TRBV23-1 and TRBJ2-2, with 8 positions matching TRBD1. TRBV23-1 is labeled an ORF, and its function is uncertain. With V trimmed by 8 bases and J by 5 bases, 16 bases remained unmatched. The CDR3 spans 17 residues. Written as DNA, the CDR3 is TGCGCCAGCGGACACCTTACAGGGGGTACTGGAACCGGGGAGCTGTTTTTT. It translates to CASGHLTGGTGTGELFF.

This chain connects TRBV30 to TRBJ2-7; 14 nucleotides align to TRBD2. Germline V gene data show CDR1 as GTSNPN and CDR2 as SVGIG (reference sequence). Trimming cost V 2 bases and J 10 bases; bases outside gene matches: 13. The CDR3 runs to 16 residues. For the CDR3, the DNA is TGTGCCTGGAGTCTGAAGAGAGGGACTAGCGGGAGTTTTCAGTACTTC. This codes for CAWSLKRGTSGSFQYF.

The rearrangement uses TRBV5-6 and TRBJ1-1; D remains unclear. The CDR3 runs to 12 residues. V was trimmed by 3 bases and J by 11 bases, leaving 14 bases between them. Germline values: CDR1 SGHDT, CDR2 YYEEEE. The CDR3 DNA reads TGTGCCAGCAGCTCCGACTCGAGTGGGGCTTTCTTT. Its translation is CASSSDSSGAFF.

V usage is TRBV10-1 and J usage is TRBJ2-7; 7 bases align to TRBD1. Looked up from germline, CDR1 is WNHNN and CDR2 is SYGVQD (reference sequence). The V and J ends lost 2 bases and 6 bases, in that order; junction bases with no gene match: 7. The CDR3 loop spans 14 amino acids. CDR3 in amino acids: CASSENAGGIEQYF. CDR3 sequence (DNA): TGCGCCAGCAGTGAGAACGCAGGGGGTATCGAGCAGTACTTC.

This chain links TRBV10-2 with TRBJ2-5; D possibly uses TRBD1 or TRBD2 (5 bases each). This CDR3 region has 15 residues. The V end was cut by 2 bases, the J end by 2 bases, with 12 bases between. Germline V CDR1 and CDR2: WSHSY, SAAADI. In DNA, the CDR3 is TGCGCCAGCAGTGAGGGGCAGGGAGTTCAAGAGACCCAGTACTTC. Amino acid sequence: CASSEGQGVQETQYF.

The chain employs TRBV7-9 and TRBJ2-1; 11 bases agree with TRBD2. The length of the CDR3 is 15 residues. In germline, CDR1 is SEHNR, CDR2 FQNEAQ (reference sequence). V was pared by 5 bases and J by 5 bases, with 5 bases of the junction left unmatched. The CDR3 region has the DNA TGTGCCAGCAGCCTACTAGCGGGAGCCCACAATGAGCAGTTCTTC. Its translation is CASSLLAGAHNEQFF.

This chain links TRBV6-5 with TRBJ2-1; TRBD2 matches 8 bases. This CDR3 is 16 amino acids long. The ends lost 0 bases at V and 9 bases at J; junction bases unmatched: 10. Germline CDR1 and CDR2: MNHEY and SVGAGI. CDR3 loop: CASSYSISGGPFEQFF. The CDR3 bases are TGTGCCAGCAGTTACTCGATTTCGGGAGGGCCTTTTGAGCAGTTCTTC.

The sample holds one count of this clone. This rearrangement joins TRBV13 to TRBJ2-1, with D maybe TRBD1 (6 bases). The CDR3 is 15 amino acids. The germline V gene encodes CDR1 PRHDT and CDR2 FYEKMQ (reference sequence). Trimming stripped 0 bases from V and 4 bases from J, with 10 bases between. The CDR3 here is CASSLGGDIYNEQFF. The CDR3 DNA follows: TGTGCCAGCAGCTTAGGAGGGGACATTTACAATGAGCAGTTCTTC.

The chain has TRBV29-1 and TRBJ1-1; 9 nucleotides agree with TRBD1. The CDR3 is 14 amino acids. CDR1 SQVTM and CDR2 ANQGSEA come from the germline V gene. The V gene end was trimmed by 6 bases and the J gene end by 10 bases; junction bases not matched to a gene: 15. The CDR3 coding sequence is TGCAGCGTAGATTTAGGACAGGGGCGAGGGGGAGCTTTCTTT. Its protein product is CSVDLGQGRGGAFF.

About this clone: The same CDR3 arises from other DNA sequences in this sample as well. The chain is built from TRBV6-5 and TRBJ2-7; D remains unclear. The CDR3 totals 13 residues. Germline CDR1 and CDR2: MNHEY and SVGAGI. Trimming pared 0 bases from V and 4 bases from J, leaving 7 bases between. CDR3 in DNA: TGTGCCAGCAGTTACTCGGGATTTTACGAGCAGTACTTC. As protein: CASSYSGFYEQYF.

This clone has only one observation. The CDR3 sequence is CASRGLGGSSTDTQYF. In DNA form, the CDR3 reads TGTGCCAGCAGGGGCTTGGGCGGTTCTAGCACAGATACGCAGTATTTT. The chain joins TRBV2 to TRBJ2-3; no definite D call. The germline V gene has CDR1 SNHLY and CDR2 FYNNEI. Trimming removed 6 bases from V and 0 bases from J, with 16 bases in between. This CDR3 has 16 amino acids.

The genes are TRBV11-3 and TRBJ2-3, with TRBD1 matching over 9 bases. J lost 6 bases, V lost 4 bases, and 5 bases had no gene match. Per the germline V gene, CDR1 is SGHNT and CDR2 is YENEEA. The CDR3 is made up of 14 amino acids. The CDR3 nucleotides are TGTGCCAGCAGCTCCGGGACAGGGTTTGATACGCAGTATTTT. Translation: CASSSGTGFDTQYF.

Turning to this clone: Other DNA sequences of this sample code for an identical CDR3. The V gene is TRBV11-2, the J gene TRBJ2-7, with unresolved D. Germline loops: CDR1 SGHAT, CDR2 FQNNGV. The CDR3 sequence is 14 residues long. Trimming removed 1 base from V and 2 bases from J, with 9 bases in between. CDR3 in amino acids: CASSLAVGTYEQYF. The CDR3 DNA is TGTGCCAGCAGCTTAGCCGTCGGTACCTACGAGCAGTACTTC.

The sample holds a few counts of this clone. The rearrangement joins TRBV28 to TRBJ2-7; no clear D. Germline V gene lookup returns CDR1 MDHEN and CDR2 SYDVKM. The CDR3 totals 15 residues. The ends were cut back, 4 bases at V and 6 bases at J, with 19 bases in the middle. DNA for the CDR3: TGTGCCAGCAGTTCCGTTATGCCGAGTCTCCTCGAGCAGTACTTC. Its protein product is CASSSVMPSLLEQYF.

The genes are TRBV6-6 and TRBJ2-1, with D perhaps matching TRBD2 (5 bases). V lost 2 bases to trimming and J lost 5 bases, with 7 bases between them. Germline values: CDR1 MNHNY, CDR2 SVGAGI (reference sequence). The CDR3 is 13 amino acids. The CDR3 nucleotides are TGTGCCAGCAGTTACGGAGGAGACAATGAGCAGTTCTTC. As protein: CASSYGGDNEQFF.

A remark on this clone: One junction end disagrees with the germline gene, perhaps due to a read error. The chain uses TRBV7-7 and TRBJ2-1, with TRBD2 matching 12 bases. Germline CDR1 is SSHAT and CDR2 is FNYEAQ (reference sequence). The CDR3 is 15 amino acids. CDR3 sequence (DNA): TGTGCTAGCAGCCCGACTAGCGGGAGAGGCAATGAGCAGTTCTTC. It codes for CASSPTSGRGNEQFF.